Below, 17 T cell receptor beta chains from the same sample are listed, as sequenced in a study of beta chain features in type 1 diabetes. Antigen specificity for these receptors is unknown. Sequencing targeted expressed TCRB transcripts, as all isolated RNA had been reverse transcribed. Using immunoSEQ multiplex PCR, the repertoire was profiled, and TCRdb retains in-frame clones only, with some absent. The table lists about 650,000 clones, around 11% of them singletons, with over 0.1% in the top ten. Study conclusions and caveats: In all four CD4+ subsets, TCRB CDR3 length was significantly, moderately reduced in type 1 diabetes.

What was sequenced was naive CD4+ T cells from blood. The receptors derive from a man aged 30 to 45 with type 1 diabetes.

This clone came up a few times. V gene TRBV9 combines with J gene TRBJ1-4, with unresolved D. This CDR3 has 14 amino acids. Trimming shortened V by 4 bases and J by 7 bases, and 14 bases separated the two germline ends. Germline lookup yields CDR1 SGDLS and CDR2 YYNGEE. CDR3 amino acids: CASSLREDGEKLFF. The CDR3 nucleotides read TGTGCCAGCAGCTTGAGGGAGGACGGTGAAAAACTGTTTTTT. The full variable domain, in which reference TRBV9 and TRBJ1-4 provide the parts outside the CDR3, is DSGVTQTPKHLITATGQRVTLRCSPRSGDLSVYWYQQSLDQGLQFLIQYYNGEERAKGNILERFSAQQFPDLHSELNLSSLELGDSALYFCASSLREDGEKLFFGSGTQLSVL.

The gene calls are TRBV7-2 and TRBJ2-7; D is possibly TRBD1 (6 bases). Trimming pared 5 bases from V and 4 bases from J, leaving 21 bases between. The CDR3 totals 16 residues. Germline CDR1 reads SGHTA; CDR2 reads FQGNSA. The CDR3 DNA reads TGTGCCAGCAGCGGCCTTAACAGGGAACCCAAATACGAGCAGTACTTC. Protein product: CASSGLNREPKYEQYF.

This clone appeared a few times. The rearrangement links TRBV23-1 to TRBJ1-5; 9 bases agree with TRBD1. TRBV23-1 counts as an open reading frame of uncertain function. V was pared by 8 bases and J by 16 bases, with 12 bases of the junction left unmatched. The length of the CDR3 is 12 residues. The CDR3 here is CASEFRDRVQHF. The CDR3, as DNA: TGCGCCAGCGAATTCCGGGACAGGGTCCAACATTTT.

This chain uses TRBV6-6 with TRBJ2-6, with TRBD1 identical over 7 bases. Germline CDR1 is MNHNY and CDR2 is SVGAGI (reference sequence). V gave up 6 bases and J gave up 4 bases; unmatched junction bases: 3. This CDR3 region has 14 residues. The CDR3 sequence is CASRQGRGANVLTF. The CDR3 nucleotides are TGTGCCAGCAGACAGGGGCGAGGGGCCAACGTCCTGACTTTC.

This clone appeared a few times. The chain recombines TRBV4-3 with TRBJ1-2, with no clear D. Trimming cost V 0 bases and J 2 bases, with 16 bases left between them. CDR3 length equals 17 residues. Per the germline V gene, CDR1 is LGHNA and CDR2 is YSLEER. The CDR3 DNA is TGCGCCAGCAGCCAAGAAACATCAGCGGTGGAAAACTATGGCTACACCTTC. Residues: CASSQETSAVENYGYTF.

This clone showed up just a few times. As DNA, the CDR3 is TGTGCCAGCAGCGCGGGACAGATTACCGGGGAGCTGTTTTTT. This gives the protein CASSAGQITGELFF. This chain connects TRBV9 to TRBJ2-2, with 7 nucleotides matching TRBD1. The V segment lost 3 bases and the J segment 5 bases; nucleotides outside the gene matches: 4. Germline V gene lookup returns CDR1 SGDLS and CDR2 YYNGEE. This CDR3 is built from 14 residues.

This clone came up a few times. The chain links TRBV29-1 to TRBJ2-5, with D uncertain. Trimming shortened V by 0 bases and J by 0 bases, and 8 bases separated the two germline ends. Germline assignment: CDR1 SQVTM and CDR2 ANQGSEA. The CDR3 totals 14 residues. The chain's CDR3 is CSVEEWSDQETQYF. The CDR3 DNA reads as TGCAGCGTTGAAGAGTGGTCGGACCAAGAGACCCAGTACTTC.

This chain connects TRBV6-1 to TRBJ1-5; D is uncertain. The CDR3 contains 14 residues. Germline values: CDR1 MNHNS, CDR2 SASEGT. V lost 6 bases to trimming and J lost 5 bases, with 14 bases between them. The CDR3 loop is CASSLLVGDQPQHF. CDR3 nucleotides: TGTGCCAGCAGCCTCCTTGTTGGGGATCAGCCCCAGCATTTT.

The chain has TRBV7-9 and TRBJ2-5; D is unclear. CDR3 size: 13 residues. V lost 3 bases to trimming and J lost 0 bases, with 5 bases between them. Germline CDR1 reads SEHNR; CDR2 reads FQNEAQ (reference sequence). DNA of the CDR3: TGTGCCAGCAGCTTTTTCAACCAAGAGACCCAGTACTTC. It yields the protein CASSFFNQETQYF. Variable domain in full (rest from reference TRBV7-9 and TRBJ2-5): DTGVSQNPRHKITKRGQNVTFRCDPISEHNRLYWYRQTLGQGPEFLTYFQNEAQLEKSRLLSDRFSAERPKGSFSTLEIQRTEQGDSAMYLCASSFFNQETQYFGPGTRLLVL.

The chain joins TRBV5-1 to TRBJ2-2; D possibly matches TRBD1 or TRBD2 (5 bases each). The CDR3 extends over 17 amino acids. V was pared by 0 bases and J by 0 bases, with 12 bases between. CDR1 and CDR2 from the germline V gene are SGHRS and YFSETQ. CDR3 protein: CASSLASGAANTGELFF. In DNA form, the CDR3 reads TGCGCCAGCAGCTTGGCGTCCGGGGCCGCGAACACCGGGGAGCTGTTTTTT.

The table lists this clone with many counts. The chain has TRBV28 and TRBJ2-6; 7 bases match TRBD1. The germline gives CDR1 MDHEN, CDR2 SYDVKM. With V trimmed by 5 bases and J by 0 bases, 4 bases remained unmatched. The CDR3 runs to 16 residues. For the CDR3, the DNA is TGTGCCAGCAGTCCGGGACAGCTCTCTGGGGCCAACGTCCTGACTTTC. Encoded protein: CASSPGQLSGANVLTF.

The CDR3 here is CASSYAQEQYF. The CDR3 DNA reads TGTGCCAGCAGTTACGCCCAGGAGCAGTACTTC. The V call is TRBV6-6, the J call TRBJ2-7; no clear D gene. The CDR3 runs 11 residues. In germline, CDR1 is MNHNY, CDR2 SVGAGI (reference sequence). The V gene lost 2 bases and the J gene lost 7 bases, with 6 bases spanning the gap.

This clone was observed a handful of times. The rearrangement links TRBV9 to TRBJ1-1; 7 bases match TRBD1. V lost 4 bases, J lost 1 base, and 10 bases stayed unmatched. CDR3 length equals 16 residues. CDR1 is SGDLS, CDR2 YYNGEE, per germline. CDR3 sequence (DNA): TGTGCCAGCAGCCCTGCCGGACAGGCCACGAACACTGAAGCTTTCTTT. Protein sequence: CASSPAGQATNTEAFF.

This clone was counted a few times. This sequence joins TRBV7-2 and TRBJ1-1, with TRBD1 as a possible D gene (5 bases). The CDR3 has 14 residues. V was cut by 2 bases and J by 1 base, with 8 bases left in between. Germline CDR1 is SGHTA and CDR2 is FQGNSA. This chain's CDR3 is CASSLSTENTEAFF. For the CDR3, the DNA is TGTGCCAGCAGCTTATCGACAGAGAACACTGAAGCTTTCTTT.

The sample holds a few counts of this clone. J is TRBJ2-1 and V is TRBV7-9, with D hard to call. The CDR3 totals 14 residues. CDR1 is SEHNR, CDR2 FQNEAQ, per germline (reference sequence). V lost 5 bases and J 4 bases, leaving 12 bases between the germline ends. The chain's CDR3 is CASSPRPNYNEQFF. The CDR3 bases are TGTGCCAGCAGCCCTCGTCCCAATTACAATGAGCAGTTCTTC.

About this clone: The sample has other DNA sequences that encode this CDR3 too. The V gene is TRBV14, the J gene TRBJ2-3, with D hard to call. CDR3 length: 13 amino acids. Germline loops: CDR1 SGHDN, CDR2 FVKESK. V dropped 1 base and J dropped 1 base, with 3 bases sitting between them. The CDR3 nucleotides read TGTGCCAGCAGCCAAGTGGGCACAGATACGCAGTATTTT. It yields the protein CASSQVGTDTQYF.

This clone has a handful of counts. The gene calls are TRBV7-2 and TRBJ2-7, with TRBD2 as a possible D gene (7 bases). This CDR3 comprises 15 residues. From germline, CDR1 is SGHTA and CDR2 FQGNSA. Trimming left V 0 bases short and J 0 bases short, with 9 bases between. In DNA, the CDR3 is TGTGCCAGCAGCTTAGCGGGGGGGCTCTCCTACGAGCAGTACTTC. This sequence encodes CASSLAGGLSYEQYF.